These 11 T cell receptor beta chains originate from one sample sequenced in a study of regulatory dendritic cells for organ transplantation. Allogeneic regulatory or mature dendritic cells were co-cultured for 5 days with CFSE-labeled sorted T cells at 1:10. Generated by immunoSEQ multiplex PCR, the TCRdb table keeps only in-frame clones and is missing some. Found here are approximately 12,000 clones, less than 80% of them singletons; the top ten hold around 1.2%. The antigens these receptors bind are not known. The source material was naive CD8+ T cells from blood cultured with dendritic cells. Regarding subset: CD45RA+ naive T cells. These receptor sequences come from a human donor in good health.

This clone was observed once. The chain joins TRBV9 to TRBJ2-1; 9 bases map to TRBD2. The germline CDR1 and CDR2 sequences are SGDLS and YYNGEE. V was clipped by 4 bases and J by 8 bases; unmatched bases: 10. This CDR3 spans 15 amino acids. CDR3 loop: CASSIIAGAWDEQFF. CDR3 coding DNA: TGTGCCAGCAGCATAATAGCGGGGGCCTGGGATGAGCAGTTCTTC.

The CDR3 DNA sequence: TGTGCCAGCAGCTTCGTCAGCTACAATGAGCAGTTCTTC. Translation gives CASSFVSYNEQFF. This chain links TRBV5-6 with TRBJ2-1; D is uncertain. The CDR3 sequence is 13 residues long. Germline V gene data show CDR1 as SGHDT and CDR2 as YYEEEE. V was shortened by 2 bases and J by 3 bases, with 6 bases between the two germline ends.

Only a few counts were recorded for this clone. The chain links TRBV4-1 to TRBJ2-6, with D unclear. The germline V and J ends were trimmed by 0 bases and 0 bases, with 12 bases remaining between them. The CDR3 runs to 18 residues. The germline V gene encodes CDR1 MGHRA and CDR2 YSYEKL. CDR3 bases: TGCGCCAGCAGCCAAGACACCAAACCCGGCTCTGGGGCCAACGTCCTGACTTTC. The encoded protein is CASSQDTKPGSGANVLTF.

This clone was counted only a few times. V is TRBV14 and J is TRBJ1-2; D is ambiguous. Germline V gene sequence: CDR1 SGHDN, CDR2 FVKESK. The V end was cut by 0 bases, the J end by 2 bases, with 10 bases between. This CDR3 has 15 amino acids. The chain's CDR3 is CASSQDLHSNYGYTF. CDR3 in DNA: TGTGCCAGCAGCCAAGATCTGCACTCCAACTATGGCTACACCTTC.

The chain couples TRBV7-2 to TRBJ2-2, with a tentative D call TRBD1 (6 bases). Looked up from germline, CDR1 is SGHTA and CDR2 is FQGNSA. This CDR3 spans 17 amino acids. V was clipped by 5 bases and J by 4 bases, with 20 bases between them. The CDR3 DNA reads TGTGCCAGCAGCCGCTATTCTACAGGGAGTGGCACCGGGGAGCTGTTTTTT. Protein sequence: CASSRYSTGSGTGELFF. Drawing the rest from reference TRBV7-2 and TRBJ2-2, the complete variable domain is GAGVSQSPSNKVTEKGKDVELRCDPISGHTALYWYRQSLGQGLEFLIYFQGNSAPDKSGLPSDRFSAERTGGSVSTLTIQRTQQEDSAVYLCASSRYSTGSGTGELFFGEGSRLTVL.

The CDR3: CASSLSTTGVPYGYTF. As DNA, the CDR3 is TGCGCCAGCAGCTTGTCTACAACAGGGGTCCCCTATGGCTACACCTTC. V gene TRBV5-1 combines with J gene TRBJ1-2; 7 bases map to TRBD1. This CDR3 has 16 amino acids. With 1 base clipped from V and 4 bases from J, the junction kept 10 bases outside the gene matches. Looked up from germline, CDR1 is SGHRS and CDR2 is YFSETQ.

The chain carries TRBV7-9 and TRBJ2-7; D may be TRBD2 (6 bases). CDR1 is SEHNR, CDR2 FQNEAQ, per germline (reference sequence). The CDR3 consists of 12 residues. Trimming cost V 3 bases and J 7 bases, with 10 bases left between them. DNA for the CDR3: TGTGCCAGCAGCTTCAGGGCGGGGGAGCAGTACTTC. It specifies CASSFRAGEQYF.

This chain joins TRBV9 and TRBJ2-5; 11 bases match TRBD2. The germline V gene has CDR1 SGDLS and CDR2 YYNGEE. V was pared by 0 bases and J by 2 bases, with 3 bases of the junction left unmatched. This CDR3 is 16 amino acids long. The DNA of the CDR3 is TGTGCCAGCAGCGTAGTGGCTAGCGGGGGGCAAGAGACCCAGTACTTC. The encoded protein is CASSVVASGGQETQYF.

CDR3: CASSKRGIISGGAYNEQFF. CDR3 coding DNA: TGTGCCAGCAGCAAAAGAGGTATAATTAGCGGGGGGGCCTACAATGAGCAGTTCTTC. This sequence joins TRBV21-1 and TRBJ2-1; the table's TRBD2 call for D was not verified on the DNA. TRBV21-1 is noted as a pseudogene. CDR3 size: 19 residues.

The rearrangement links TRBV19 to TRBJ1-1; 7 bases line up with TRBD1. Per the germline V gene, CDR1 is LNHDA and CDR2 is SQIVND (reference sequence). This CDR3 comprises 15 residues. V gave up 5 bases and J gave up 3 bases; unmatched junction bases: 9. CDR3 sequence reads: CASSLLIRGHTEAFF. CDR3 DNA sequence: TGTGCCAGTAGTCTCCTCATTAGGGGGCACACTGAAGCTTTCTTT. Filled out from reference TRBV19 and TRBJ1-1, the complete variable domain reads DGGITQSPKYLFRKEGQNVTLSCEQNLNHDAMYWYRQDPGQGLRLIYYSQIVNDFQKGDIAEGYSVSREKKESFPLTVTSAQKNPTAFYLCASSLLIRGHTEAFFGQGTRLTVV.

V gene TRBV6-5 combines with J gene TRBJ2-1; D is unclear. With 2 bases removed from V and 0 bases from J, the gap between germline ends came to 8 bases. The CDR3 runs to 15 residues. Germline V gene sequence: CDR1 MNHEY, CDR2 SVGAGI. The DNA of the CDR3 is TGTGCCAGCAGTTACGGCTCAGGCTCCTACAATGAGCAGTTCTTC. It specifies CASSYGSGSYNEQFF.